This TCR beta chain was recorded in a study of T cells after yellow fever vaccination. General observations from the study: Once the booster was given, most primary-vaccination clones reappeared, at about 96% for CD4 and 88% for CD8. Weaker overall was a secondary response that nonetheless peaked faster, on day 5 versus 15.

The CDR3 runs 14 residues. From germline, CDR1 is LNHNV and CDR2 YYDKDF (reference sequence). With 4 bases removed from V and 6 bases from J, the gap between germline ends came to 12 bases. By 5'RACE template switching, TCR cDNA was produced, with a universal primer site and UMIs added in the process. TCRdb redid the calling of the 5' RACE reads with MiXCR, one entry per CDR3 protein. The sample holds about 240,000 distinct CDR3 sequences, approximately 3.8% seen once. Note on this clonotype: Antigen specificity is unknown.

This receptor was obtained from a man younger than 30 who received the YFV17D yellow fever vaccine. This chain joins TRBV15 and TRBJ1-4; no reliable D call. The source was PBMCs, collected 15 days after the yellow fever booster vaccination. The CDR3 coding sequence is TGTGCCACCAGCACGGTCCGGGCGGATGAAAAACTGTTTTTT. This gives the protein CATSTVRADEKLFF.